This T cell receptor beta chain was recovered during a study of blood T cell repertoires in COVID-19. On the study more broadly: Sites across the United States, Italy and Spain contributed samples from acute and convalescent COVID-19.

CDR1 and CDR2 from the germline V gene are KGHSH and LQKENI. This CDR3 has 15 amino acids. Trimming cost V 6 bases and J 5 bases, with 16 bases left between them. Original methodology: Estimation of nucleated cell counts relied on the amplification of reference gene primers. The protocol was immunoSEQ multiplex PCR, while the TCRdb copy is restricted to in-frame clones and leaves out a portion. V, J and clone size were drawn from that table, and D and trimming were deduced from the DNA. The table has about 180,000 clones, over 70% seen once. The specimen was peripheral blood. The receptor was isolated from a woman in her thirties or forties with COVID-19, enrolled during active disease. This chain connects TRBV18 to TRBJ1-4; D might be TRBD1 (6 bases). Written as DNA, the CDR3 is TGTGCCAGCTCGTTCGCCGGGACACGGAATGAAAAACTGTTTTTT. It encodes CASSFAGTRNEKLFF.